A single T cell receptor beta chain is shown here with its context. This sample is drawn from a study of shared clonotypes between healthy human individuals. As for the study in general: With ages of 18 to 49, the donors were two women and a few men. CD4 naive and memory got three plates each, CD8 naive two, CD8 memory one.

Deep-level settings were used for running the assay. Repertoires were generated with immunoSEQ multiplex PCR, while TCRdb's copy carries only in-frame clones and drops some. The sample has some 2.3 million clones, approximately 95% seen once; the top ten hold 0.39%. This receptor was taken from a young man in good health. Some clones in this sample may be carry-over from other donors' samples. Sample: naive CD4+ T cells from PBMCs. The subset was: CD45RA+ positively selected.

The CDR3 loop reads CASSQDLTRTGGYGYTF. CDR3 in DNA: TGTGCCAGCAGCCAAGATCTTACCCGGACAGGGGGTTATGGCTACACCTTC. This chain joins TRBV4-2 and TRBJ1-2; 10 positions match TRBD1. J was trimmed by 5 bases and V by 0 bases; bases with no gene match: 9. The germline CDR1 and CDR2 sequences are LGHNA and YNFKEQ. The CDR3 totals 17 residues.